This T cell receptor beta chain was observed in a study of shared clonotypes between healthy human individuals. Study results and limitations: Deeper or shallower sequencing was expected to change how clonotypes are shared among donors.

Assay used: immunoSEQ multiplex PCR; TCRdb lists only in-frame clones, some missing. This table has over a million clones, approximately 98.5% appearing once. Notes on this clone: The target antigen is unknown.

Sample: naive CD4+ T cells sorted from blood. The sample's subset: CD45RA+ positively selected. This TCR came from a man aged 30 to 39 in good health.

The CDR3 reads CASSAPAGINQPQHF. As DNA, the CDR3 is TGTGCCAGTAGTGCCCCGGCAGGGATCAATCAGCCCCAGCATTTT. The V gene is TRBV19, the J gene TRBJ1-5, with D perhaps TRBD1 (5 bases). CDR3 length: 15 amino acids. Germline CDR1 and CDR2: LNHDA and SQIVND (reference sequence). V lost 5 bases and J lost 3, with 14 bases in between.